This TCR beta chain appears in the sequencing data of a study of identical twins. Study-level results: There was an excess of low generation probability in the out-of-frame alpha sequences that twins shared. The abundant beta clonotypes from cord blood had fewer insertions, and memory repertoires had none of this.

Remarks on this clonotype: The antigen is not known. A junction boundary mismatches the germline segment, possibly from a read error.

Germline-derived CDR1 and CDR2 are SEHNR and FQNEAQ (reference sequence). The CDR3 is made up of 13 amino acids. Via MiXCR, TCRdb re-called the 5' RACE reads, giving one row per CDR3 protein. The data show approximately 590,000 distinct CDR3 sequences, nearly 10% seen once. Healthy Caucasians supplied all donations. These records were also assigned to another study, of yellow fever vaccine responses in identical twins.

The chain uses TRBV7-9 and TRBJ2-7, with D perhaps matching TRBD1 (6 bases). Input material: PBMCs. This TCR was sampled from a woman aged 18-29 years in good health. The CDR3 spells CASSPTGTYGQYF. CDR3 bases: TGTGCCAGCAGCCCGACAGGAACCTACGGGCAGTACTTC. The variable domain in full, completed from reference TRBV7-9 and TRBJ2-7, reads DTGVSQNPRHKITKRGQNVTFRCDPISEHNRLYWYRQTLGQGPEFLTYFQNEAQLEKSRLLSDRFSAERPKGSFSTLEIQRTEQGDSAMYLCASSPTGTYGQYFGPGTRLTVT.